Listed below are T cell receptor beta chains from one sample, sequenced in a study of blood T cell repertoires in COVID-19. Profiling relied on immunoSEQ multiplex PCR, and the TCRdb table lists in-frame clones only, not all of them. Among 220,000 or so clones, about 80% were seen once, and the ten largest hold under 2%. Material for sequencing was peripheral blood. The receptors were gathered from a woman of 80 years or more with acute or convalescent COVID-19. CDR3s include the opening cysteine and the closing phenylalanine or tryptophan. D genes are given only for firm matches. Expanded clones are given a class, and other clones once, few, many or no size at all.

d_call	clone_size	j_call	v_call	cdr3_aa	cdr3_nt
TRBD2	NA	TRBJ2-3	TRBV7-2	CASSLRTSGTTDTQYF	TGTGCCAGCAGCCTACGGACTAGCGGGACCACAGATACGCAGTATTTT
NA	NA	TRBJ1-1	TRBV6-6	CASSKPRDNTEAFF	TGTGCCAGCAGTAAACCGCGGGACAACACTGAAGCTTTCTTT
NA	NA	TRBJ2-1	TRBV2	CASSAGLSSYNEQFF	TGTGCCAGCAGTGCAGGACTAAGCTCCTACAATGAGCAGTTCTTC
NA	NA	TRBJ1-2	TRBV5-1	CASSLAMGGRYGYTF	TGCGCCAGCAGCTTGGCCATGGGGGGGCGTTATGGCTACACCTTC
NA	NA	TRBJ1-2	TRBV3-1/TRBV3-2	CASSQDGYYGYTF	TGTGCCAGCAGCCAAGACGGGTACTATGGCTACACCTTC
TRBD2	NA	TRBJ2-5	TRBV10-1	CASSDPSGRDGTQYF	TGCGCCAGCAGCGACCCTAGCGGGAGGGACGGGACCCAGTACTTC
TRBD2	NA	TRBJ2-3	TRBV30	CAWSVRRGLAGESDTQYF	TGTGCCTGGAGTGTACGACGAGGACTAGCGGGAGAGTCTGATACGCAGTATTTT
NA	NA	TRBJ1-5	TRBV5-4	CASSLSGGGQPQHF	TGTGCCAGCAGCTTGTCTGGGGGAGGACAGCCCCAGCATTTT
NA	NA	TRBJ2-1	TRBV11-3	CASSFSPSSYNEQFF	TGTGCCAGCAGCTTTTCCCCGAGCTCCTACAATGAGCAGTTCTTC
TRBD2	once	TRBJ2-7	TRBV6-5	CASRKRGLEEQYF	TGTGCCAGCAGAAAGCGGGGGTTAGAGGAGCAGTACTTC
TRBD2	NA	TRBJ2-3	TRBV4-1	CASSPTSVVTDTQYF	TGCGCCAGCAGCCCGACTAGCGTTGTCACAGATACGCAGTATTTT
NA	NA	TRBJ1-2	TRBV27	CASSLTGRLRATGGYTF	TGTGCCAGCAGTTTAACAGGACGGCTGAGAGCAACGGGTGGCTACACCTTC
TRBD2	NA	TRBJ2-1	TRBV9	CASSVGPAGVGSYNEQFF	TGTGCCAGCAGCGTAGGCCCAGCGGGAGTAGGGTCCTACAATGAGCAGTTCTTC
TRBD2	NA	TRBJ2-1	TRBV24-1	CATRSTGLAGPNEQFF	TGTGCCACCAGGTCTACTGGACTAGCGGGACCCAATGAGCAGTTCTTC
NA	NA	TRBJ1-2	TRBV7-9	CASSRQGPPNYGYTF	TGTGCCAGCAGCCGTCAGGGTCCCCCTAACTATGGCTACACCTTC
NA	NA	TRBJ1-6	TRBV27	CASSSRGYSPLHF	TGTGCCAGCAGTTCGCGGGGCTATTCACCCCTCCACTTT
NA	NA	TRBJ2-5	TRBV7-2	CASSSHRVAGETQYF	TGTGCCAGCAGCTCCCACAGGGTGGCAGGGGAGACCCAGTACTTC
NA	NA	TRBJ2-7	TRBV6-5	CASSYSFQGGYEQYF	TGTGCCAGCAGTTACTCGTTCCAGGGCGGCTACGAGCAGTACTTC
NA	NA	TRBJ2-3	TRBV29-1	CSGGLDTQYF	TGCAGCGGGGGACTGGATACGCAGTATTTT
NA	NA	TRBJ1-2	TRBV28	CASRPTQGSVYGYTF	TGTGCCAGCAGACCAACACAGGGATCGGTCTATGGCTACACCTTC
NA	NA	TRBJ1-5	TRBV6-5	CASSSGLSNQPQHF	TGTGCCAGCAGCAGTGGCCTTAGCAATCAGCCCCAGCATTTT
NA	once	TRBJ2-2	TRBV7-5	CVRSLYDGTGELFF	TGTGTCAGAAGCTTATATGACGGGACCGGGGAGCTGTTTTTT
NA	NA	TRBJ2-2	TRBV4-3	CASSQRHQGGTGELFF	TGCGCCAGCAGCCAACGTCACCAGGGTGGCACCGGGGAGCTGTTTTTT
TRBD2	once	TRBJ2-3	TRBV5-4	CASSWTRTDTQYF	TGTGCCAGCAGCTGGACTAGGACAGATACGCAGTATTTT
TRBD2	NA	TRBJ2-3	TRBV5-8	CASSTTSGGLSTDTQYF	TGTGCCAGCAGCACTACTAGCGGGGGCCTTAGCACAGATACGCAGTATTTT
NA	NA	TRBJ1-3	TRBV5-1	CASSLEGSSGNTIYF	TGCGCCAGCAGCTTGGAAGGGAGCTCTGGAAACACCATATATTTT
NA	few	TRBJ2-1	TRBV20-1	CSAITGAEQFF	TGCAGTGCGATCACAGGTGCGGAGCAGTTCTTC
NA	NA	TRBJ2-4	TRBV6-2/TRBV6-3	CASSRDLAKNIQYF	TGTGCCAGCAGCCGCGACTTAGCCAAAAACATTCAGTACTTC
NA	NA	TRBJ2-1	TRBV6-2/TRBV6-3	CASCPGVGSYNEQFF	TGTGCCAGCTGCCCAGGGGTGGGCTCCTACAATGAGCAGTTCTTC
TRBD1	NA	TRBJ2-7	TRBV5-1	CASCRVPTDRDRNYEQYF	TGCGCCAGTTGCCGTGTGCCGACGGACCGGGACAGAAACTACGAGCAGTACTTC
NA	few	TRBJ1-1	TRBV18	CASSPSPHSEAFF	TGTGCCAGCTCACCCTCCCCGCACAGTGAAGCTTTCTTT
TRBD1	NA	TRBJ1-5	TRBV28	CASSLPDRGGQPQHF	TGTGCCAGCAGCCTACCCGACAGGGGAGGTCAGCCCCAGCATTTT
TRBD1	many	TRBJ1-5	TRBV19	CASSIGDRGRTWYQPQHF	TGTGCCAGTAGTATAGGGGACAGGGGGCGGACGTGGTATCAGCCCCAGCATTTT
NA	NA	TRBJ1-1	TRBV5-5	CASSLEFRTEAFF	TGTGCCAGCAGCTTGGAGTTCAGGACTGAAGCTTTCTTT
TRBD1	NA	TRBJ1-2	TRBV7-2	CASSIQTGVGYTF	TGTGCCAGCAGCATACAAACAGGGGTCGGCTACACCTTC
NA	NA	TRBJ1-1	TRBV5-1	CASSFRGTEAFF	TGCGCCAGCAGCTTCCGCGGCACTGAAGCTTTCTTT
TRBD2	NA	TRBJ2-1	TRBV29-1	CSGIRPGGGRYNEQFF	TGCAGCGGTATCCGTCCGGGCGGGGGGAGATACAATGAGCAGTTCTTC
NA	NA	TRBJ2-4	TRBV3-1/TRBV3-2	CASSQAGQGNIQYF	TGTGCCAGCAGCCAAGCGGGGCAGGGGAACATTCAGTACTTC
NA	NA	TRBJ2-1	TRBV15	CATSGQYDNEQFF	TGTGCCACCAGCGGACAGTACGACAATGAGCAGTTCTTC